This T cell receptor beta chain was observed in a study of identical twins. Study-wide results and caveats: Excess low generation probability was seen in twin-shared out-of-frame alpha sequences. The abundant beta clonotypes from cord blood had fewer insertions, and memory repertoires had none of this. Its conclusions, products of cross-sectional statistical analysis, did not come from following the same donors.

V was cut by 3 bases and J by 11 bases, with 12 bases left in between. The CDR3 totals 11 residues. The germline V gene has CDR1 DFQATT and CDR2 SNEGSKA (reference sequence). As regards this clonotype: As yet, its antigen is unknown.

One entry per CDR3 protein, called by TCRdb with MiXCR from the 5' RACE reads. The table has around 530,000 distinct CDR3 sequences, 13% to 15% seen once. This sample also belongs to another study, concerning yellow fever vaccine responses in identical twins. That paper notes: A vaccine T cell response that seemed partly convergent and partly personalized was reported in twins.

The sequence was collected from a woman under 30 in good health. Material: CD4+ T cells sorted from blood. The rearrangement links TRBV20-1 to TRBJ2-3, with TRBD2 as a possible D gene (6 bases). CDR3 amino acids: CSASGAGGQYF. The CDR3 DNA sequence: TGCAGTGCTAGCGGGGCCGGGGGGCAGTATTTT.